The 31 T cell receptor beta chains given below trace back to one sample, sequenced in a study of metastatic and nonmetastatic thyroid tumors. Among the patients, none had received any treatment before thyroid surgery. TCRdb re-called clones via MiXCR from the PCR reads. The sample consists of tens of thousands of clones, 11% of them appearing once. The source material was blood. These receptors came from a female donor with papillary thyroid cancer or a benign thyroid nodule (not recorded which). Some clones in this sample may be carry-over from other donors' samples.

This clone was observed many times. The CDR3: CASSLYKWATYNEQFF. DNA for the CDR3: TGTGCCAGCAGCTTATATAAGTGGGCCACCTACAATGAGCAGTTCTTC. The chain links TRBV13 to TRBJ2-1; D unclear. CDR3 length: 16 amino acids. Per the germline V gene, CDR1 is PRHDT and CDR2 is FYEKMQ (reference sequence). V was pared by 2 bases and J by 2 bases, with 13 bases between.

This clone was recorded once. The J gene is TRBJ2-3, the V gene TRBV11-1; tentative D call: TRBD2 (6 bases). The CDR3 spans 15 residues. The germline V gene has CDR1 SGHAT and CDR2 FQDESV (reference sequence). V lost 8 bases and J lost 1, with 16 bases in between. Here the CDR3 reads CASAHGSGGTDTQYF. As DNA, the CDR3 is TGTGCCAGCGCCCATGGGTCGGGAGGCACAGATACGCAGTATTTT.

The sample holds many counts of this clone. The V gene is TRBV5-4, the J gene TRBJ2-1; 7 positions match TRBD2. Germline V gives CDR1 SGHNT, CDR2 YYREEE (reference sequence). The CDR3 loop spans 15 amino acids. J gave up 7 bases and V 3 bases, and 10 bases lay outside the gene matches. The CDR3 sequence is CASSWEGPDGNEQFF. The CDR3 DNA reads TGTGCCAGCAGCTGGGAGGGACCGGACGGGAATGAGCAGTTCTTC.

This clone showed up just a few times. The rearrangement joins TRBV20-1 to TRBJ2-4; 8 nucleotides agree with TRBD2. V shed 5 bases and J 3 bases; nucleotides not matched to a gene: 9. This CDR3 region has 15 residues. Germline assignment: CDR1 DFQATT and CDR2 SNEGSKA (reference sequence). The DNA for the CDR3 is TGCAGTGCTGGAGGCGGACTAGCTGACAAAAACATTCAGTACTTC. Translated: CSAGGGLADKNIQYF.

This clone appeared many times. V and J are TRBV29-1 and TRBJ2-7, with D possibly matching TRBD2 (6 bases). With 5 bases removed from V and 5 bases from J, the gap between germline ends came to 22 bases. Germline V CDR1 and CDR2: SQVTM, ANQGSEA. The CDR3 length is 15 residues. As DNA, the CDR3 is TGCAGCGTTCTTGGAGGGGCGGGGACGGGTAACGAGCAGTACTTC. It specifies CSVLGGAGTGNEQYF.

This clone was seen more than once but under ten times. This chain links TRBV30 with TRBJ2-3, with TRBD2 identical over 11 bases. Germline lookup yields CDR1 GTSNPN and CDR2 SVGIG (reference sequence). This CDR3 is built from 14 residues. The trim removed 6 bases at V and 6 bases at J, leaving 8 bases unmatched. The CDR3 protein is CACLHTSGSDTQYF. DNA of the CDR3: TGTGCCTGCCTTCATACTAGCGGGAGTGATACGCAGTATTTT.

There are a few counts of this clone. A much larger clone differs by one base, so this may be a read error. The chain employs TRBV10-3 and TRBJ2-7; D is uncertain. With 6 bases removed from V and 3 bases from J, the gap between germline ends came to 12 bases. Germline CDR1 reads ENHRY; CDR2 reads SYGVKD. CDR3 size: 13 residues. CDR3 in DNA: TGTGCCATCAGCAACATGGCCAACTACGAGCAGTACTTC. It translates to CAISNMANYEQYF.

By sample fraction, this clone is medium-sized. This chain uses TRBV27 with TRBJ2-7; TRBD1 matches at 7 bases. The V gene's germline CDR1 is MNHEY and CDR2 SMNVEV (reference sequence). The CDR3 totals 17 residues. V lost 0 bases to trimming and J lost 2 bases; unmatched junction nucleotides: 10. The CDR3 is CASSLSHLRDSTYEQYF. For the CDR3, the DNA is TGTGCCAGCAGTTTATCCCACCTCCGGGACAGCACCTACGAGCAGTACTTC.

This clone was seen ten or more times. The chain couples TRBV2 to TRBJ2-7; 7 positions match TRBD2. Germline CDR1 reads SNHLY; CDR2 reads FYNNEI. V lost 2 bases, J lost 2 bases, and 6 bases stayed unmatched. This CDR3 is built from 15 residues. The CDR3 nucleotides read TGTGCCAGCAGTGAACGAGCGGGATTTACCTACGAGCAGTACTTC. This encodes CASSERAGFTYEQYF.

This clone was counted many times. V usage is TRBV11-2 and J usage is TRBJ2-3; possibly TRBD2 for D (6 bases). The CDR3 sequence is 15 residues long. The V and J ends lost 6 bases and 2 bases respectively, with 15 bases between them. In germline, CDR1 is SGHAT, CDR2 FQNNGV. CDR3 protein: CASSSIAENTDTQYF. CDR3 DNA sequence: TGTGCCAGCAGTTCGATAGCGGAAAACACAGATACGCAGTATTTT.

This clone appeared many times. The chain recombines TRBV28 with TRBJ1-5; D remains ambiguous. The CDR3 totals 16 residues. V lost 5 bases to trimming and J lost 0 bases, with 14 bases between them. The V gene's germline CDR1 is MDHEN and CDR2 SYDVKM. Written as DNA, the CDR3 is TGTGCCAGCAGTCTCGGCGGGTTCGGTAGCAATCAGCCCCAGCATTTT. Encoded protein: CASSLGGFGSNQPQHF.

This clone was seen only a few times. The V call is TRBV6-2 or TRBV6-3, the J call TRBJ1-3, with D hard to call. The V end lost 0 bases, the J end lost 4 bases, and 10 bases lay between the germline ends. Germline CDR1 reads MNHEY; CDR2 reads SVGEGT. The CDR3 is 15 amino acids. CDR3 residues: CASSYSAAGGNTIYF. Here the CDR3 DNA reads TGTGCCAGCAGTTACTCAGCCGCCGGCGGAAACACCATATATTTT.

A note on this clone: This could be a read error, since a much larger clone is one nucleotide away. CDR3 nucleotide sequence: TGTGCCAGTAGTATAGATAGCGACAATGAGCAGTTCTTC. Amino acids: CASSIDSDNEQFF. V usage is TRBV19 and J usage is TRBJ2-1; the D gene is possibly TRBD2 (5 bases). Deletions cut 0 bases from V and 5 bases from J, with 5 bases between. The germline V gene encodes CDR1 LNHDA and CDR2 SQIVND (reference sequence). The CDR3 runs to 13 residues.

Comments on this clone: Since the CDR3 does not end with the conserved phenylalanine or tryptophan, this likely comes from a read error. The DNA is left out, because the CDR3 cannot be placed on it with certainty; the CDR3 is given as TCRdb lists it. The chain employs TRBV5-6 and TRBJ2-7. Germline V gene data show CDR1 as SGHDT and CDR2 as YYEEEE. From its first to its last residue, the CDR3 has 12 amino acids. The CDR3 region is CAISLIDYEQCL.

This clone was found many times. The chain uses TRBV5-1 and TRBJ1-3; 8 bases match TRBD1. Looked up from germline, CDR1 is SGHRS and CDR2 is YFSETQ. J lost 4 bases, V lost 3 bases, and 3 bases had no gene match. The CDR3 extends over 14 amino acids. The DNA for the CDR3 is TGCGCCAGCAGCTCTGACAGGGGCGGAAACACCATATATTTT. This codes for CASSSDRGGNTIYF.

This clone was counted ten times or more. V usage is TRBV6-2 or TRBV6-3 and J usage is TRBJ2-3; 10 bases are shared with TRBD2. The CDR3 sequence is 15 residues long. Per germline, CDR1 MNHEY and CDR2 SVGEGT. With 10 bases clipped from V and 0 bases from J, the junction kept 7 bases outside the gene matches. The CDR3 here is CAIRRTSGSTDTQYF. CDR3 coding DNA: TGTGCCATTCGTAGGACTAGCGGTAGCACAGATACGCAGTATTTT.

About this clone: A junction boundary mismatches the germline segment, possibly from a read error. The J gene is TRBJ1-1, the V gene TRBV6-2 or TRBV6-3; D possibly corresponds to TRBD1 (6 bases). CDR3 length: 19 residues. CDR1 MNHEY and CDR2 SVGEGT come from the germline V gene. The CDR3, as DNA: TGTGTCAGCAGTTACTCGATTAGTAGGGGGTTCCCTATGAACACTGAAGCTTTCTTT. Translated, it gives CVSSYSISRGFPMNTEAFF.

This clone was counted ten times or more. The J gene is TRBJ2-1, the V gene TRBV5-1; D gene ambiguous. The CDR3 is made up of 14 amino acids. Trimming stripped 4 bases from V and 0 bases from J, with 8 bases between. In germline, CDR1 is SGHRS, CDR2 YFSETQ. The CDR3 DNA sequence: TGCGCCAGCAGCCAACAAAGCTCCTACAATGAGCAGTTCTTC. Protein sequence: CASSQQSSYNEQFF.

This clone was seen ten or more times. The genes are TRBV7-2 and TRBJ2-1, with D hard to call. The ends were cut back, 1 base at V and 4 bases at J, with 5 bases in the middle. Germline V gene lookup returns CDR1 SGHTA and CDR2 FQGNSA. The CDR3 consists of 13 residues. The CDR3 bases are TGTGCCAGCAGCTTAGTCCAGTACAATGAGCAGTTCTTC. Protein sequence: CASSLVQYNEQFF.

This clone was seen ten or more times. The chain combines TRBV19 with TRBJ2-2; the D gene is possibly TRBD2 (7 bases). The CDR3 contains 14 residues. The V end lost 7 bases, the J end lost 5 bases, and 14 bases lay between the germline ends. Germline CDR1 and CDR2: LNHDA and SQIVND (reference sequence). The CDR3 DNA reads as TGTGCCAGTACTCGCCGGGGGGCAACCGGGGAGCTGTTTTTT. The encoded protein is CASTRRGATGELFF.

The J gene is TRBJ2-3, the V gene TRBV11-3; D gene uncertain. CDR1 is SGHNT, CDR2 YENEEA, per germline. The ends were cut back, 1 base at V and 0 bases at J, with 8 bases in the middle. The CDR3 is made up of 15 amino acids. The CDR3 DNA follows: TGTGCCAGCAGCTTAGGTCCTGTTAGCACAGATACGCAGTATTTT. Translating it yields CASSLGPVSTDTQYF.

This clone was seen a single time. The V gene is TRBV7-9, the J gene TRBJ2-7; D may match TRBD1 or TRBD2 (5 bases each). Germline V gene data show CDR1 as SEHNR and CDR2 as FQNEAQ (reference sequence). The V end was cut by 5 bases, the J end by 3 bases, with 14 bases between. CDR3 size: 14 residues. CDR3 region: CASSAGALGYEQYF. In DNA, the CDR3 is TGTGCCAGCAGCGCCGGGGCCTTGGGCTACGAGCAGTACTTC.

This clone was counted ten times or more. The V call is TRBV2, the J call TRBJ2-3; 10 nucleotides align to TRBD1. V gave up 6 bases and J gave up 5 bases; unmatched junction bases: 5. Per the germline V gene, CDR1 is SNHLY and CDR2 is FYNNEI. The CDR3 is 14 residues long. For the CDR3, the DNA is TGTGCCAGCAGGGACGGACAGGGGGTAGATACGCAGTATTTT. As protein: CASRDGQGVDTQYF.

This clone was detected ten times or more. The chain links TRBV20-1 to TRBJ1-1; D uncertain. The CDR3 totals 15 residues. Trimming stripped 0 bases from V and 0 bases from J, with 11 bases between. CDR1 DFQATT and CDR2 SNEGSKA come from the germline V gene (reference sequence). The CDR3 DNA reads TGCAGTGCTAGAGATGGATTGATAATGAACACTGAAGCTTTCTTT. Protein sequence: CSARDGLIMNTEAFF.

This clone was recorded at least ten times. This chain uses TRBV6-2 or TRBV6-3 with TRBJ1-2, with no clear D. Germline values: CDR1 MNHEY, CDR2 SVGEGT. The V and J ends lost 4 bases and 9 bases respectively, with 12 bases between them. The CDR3 consists of 12 residues. The CDR3 region is CASSSTRASYTF. In DNA form, the CDR3 reads TGTGCCAGCAGTTCCACACGGGCGAGCTACACCTTC.

This clone showed up many times. This chain uses TRBV20-1 with TRBJ2-1, with 11 bases fitting TRBD2. The CDR3 contains 16 residues. The germline V gene has CDR1 DFQATT and CDR2 SNEGSKA (reference sequence). Germline trimming cut 1 base from V and 1 base from J; bases unmatched to any gene: 3. DNA of the CDR3: TGCAGTGCTAGAGCCGGGACTAGCGGATCCTACAATGAGCAGTTCTTC. It codes for CSARAGTSGSYNEQFF.

This clone was counted ten times or more. The junction departs from germline at one end; a sequencing error may be responsible. The sample contains more than one DNA sequence encoding this CDR3. V and J are TRBV12-3 or TRBV12-4 and TRBJ2-2; a possible D gene is TRBD2 (6 bases). The CDR3 sequence is 14 residues long. The DNA of the CDR3 is TGTGCCAGCAGATTAGCGGCCTCCACCGGGGAGCTGTTTTTT. Encoded protein: CASRLAASTGELFF.

This clone was detected many times. The J gene is TRBJ2-3, the V gene TRBV5-1, with 8 bases fitting TRBD1. This CDR3 is 15 amino acids long. V lost 7 bases to trimming and J lost 3 bases; unmatched junction nucleotides: 10. Germline loops: CDR1 SGHRS, CDR2 YFSETQ. The CDR3 DNA reads TGCGCCAGCGGTATTGGCCAGGGGGCTACAGATACGCAGTATTTT. It translates to CASGIGQGATDTQYF.

This clone has a count of ten or more. This chain links TRBV19 with TRBJ1-5; 8 bases match TRBD1. Looked up from germline, CDR1 is LNHDA and CDR2 is SQIVND (reference sequence). J lost 2 bases, V lost 8 bases, and 5 bases had no gene match. The CDR3 consists of 14 residues. This chain's CDR3 is CASGPTGGNQPQHF. CDR3 in DNA: TGTGCCAGTGGCCCGACAGGGGGCAATCAGCCCCAGCATTTT.

This clone was picked up many times. This chain joins TRBV2 and TRBJ2-3; 7 bases are shared with TRBD2. Germline CDR1 is SNHLY and CDR2 is FYNNEI. The CDR3 is made up of 16 amino acids. V gave up 5 bases and J gave up 4 bases; unmatched junction bases: 12. The DNA of the CDR3 is TGTGCCAGCAGTATTCTAGCGGCTGGTGGTGCAGATACGCAGTATTTT. It specifies CASSILAAGGADTQYF.

This clone showed up many times. The chain recombines TRBV11-2 with TRBJ1-2; 11 nucleotides match TRBD1. V shed 5 bases, J shed 12 bases, and the junction held 8 bases outside the gene matches. CDR1 and CDR2 (germline): SGHAT, FQNNGV. The CDR3 contains 13 residues. CDR3 amino acids: CASSTDRGRPNTF. DNA of the CDR3: TGTGCCAGCAGCACGGACAGGGGGCGACCGAACACCTTC.